This record concerns one T cell receptor (beta chain) sequence. Its target antigen remains unknown. No base qualities exist here, and no much larger clone lies one base off it. Its CDR3 holds 15 amino acids, cysteine through phenylalanine. Here the CDR3 DNA is all that survives: 45 bases in frame from base 1. The germline V gene supplies CDR1 SGHTA and CDR2 FQGNSA. Trimming at the junction amounts to 4 bases on V and 0 bases on J, and the germline ends lie 13 bases apart. Library preparation was by the immunoSEQ multiplex PCR assay. DNA from the cultured and isolated CD4+ T cells underwent TCR beta CDR3 sequencing. Per the original workflow: Non-productive TCR sequences were removed and reads were trimmed to the CDR3 region, keeping CDR3s of at least 7 amino acids. Antigen-specific clonotypes were identified with the MANAFEST web app by comparing expansion in peptide wells against reference cultures. To be called positive, a clone needed expansion at FDR<0.05 compared with the reference and with all other wells, an odds ratio greater than 5, and a frequency greater than 0.1% in two replicate wells. Cross-reactive clonotypes were defined as significantly expanded in SARS-CoV-2 spike wells and in at least one common cold coronavirus spike condition. Using the stringdist R package, CDR3 similarity was measured by Levenshtein distance, and unrooted trees were constructed with ape in R 3.6.1. Held by TCRdb, this immuneACCESS table contains in-frame sequences only and omits some clones. Under half of the omission traces to an unresolved V gene where checked; the cause of the rest is unknown. V and J calls and clone size follow that table, whereas D and trimming were derived from the DNA. The sample table holds 35,000 to 55,000 clones, of which about 80% were seen once. The biggest ten clones account for 3.5% to 4.5% of the sample.

After around 10 days of culture, CD4+ T cells were isolated with the EasySep CD4+ T cell isolation kit. Convalescent patients had PCR-confirmed SARS-CoV-2 infection between March and December 2020, before Alpha, Beta and Delta variants emerged in the United States. Two doses of either the BNT162b2 or the mRNA-1273 mRNA SARS-CoV-2 vaccine were administered to participants. Half of the culture medium was replaced with fresh IL-2-containing medium on days 3 and 7. Unless noted otherwise, every peptide stimulation condition was grown in triplicate wells. Using Ficoll-Paque Plus gradient centrifugation, PBMC were separated from whole blood and then either used fresh or cryopreserved at -140C. The QIAamp micro DNA kit was used to extract genomic DNA from the cultured CD4+ T cells. These data are taken from a study of vaccination effects on CD4 cells after COVID-19 (dated by TCRdb to the early 2020s). Looking at the study overall: In the ViraFEST assay, PBMC were stimulated with viral peptide pools, and TCR sequencing was then used to find antigen-specific CD4+ T cell clonotypes based on their expansion. Three convalescent patients were sampled early (day +14) and late (day +241, +227, +161 respectively) after vaccination. Post-vaccine samples across the study were collected a median of 72 days after the second dose, with a range of 14 to 241. Approximately 2 million PBMC per well were cultured with 9 to 10 ug/ml peptides in IMDM containing around 5.3% human AB serum, approximately 9.9 IU/ml IL-2 and gentamicin. SARS-CoV-2 spike-specific CD4+ TCR repertoires were compared before and after mRNA vaccination in COVID-19 convalescent patients and in infection-naive vaccine recipients. A total of 9 to 11 COVID-19 convalescent patients and a handful of SARS-CoV-2-naive healthy vaccine recipients were included in the full study. The Oncomine TCR Beta short-read assay on an Illumina iSeq 100 was used to sequence cultures from other donors in the study. Beyond this particular receptor, the publication reports: Among convalescent patients, the spike-reactive repertoire after vaccination was made up mainly of new vaccine-induced clones that were largely distinct from the clones induced by infection. Limitations of the study were the small number of convalescent patients and the absence of early post-infection timepoints. Clones induced by infection and clones induced by vaccination both contracted markedly at late timepoints after vaccination, which fits with T cell responses waning over time.

The origin of this receptor is a human donor who had a prior SARS-CoV-2 infection. The material sequenced was CD4+ T cells from PBMCs cultured without peptide, taken after COVID-19 vaccination. The V and J segments used are TRBV7-2 and TRBJ2-7, with TRBD1 tentatively as D gene (5 bases match). The sequenced DNA: TGTGCCAGCAGCTCCCCCGCAGGACACTCCTACGAGCAGTACTTC. This is translated as CASSSPAGHSYEQYF. This CDR3, with the reference TRBV7-2 and TRBJ2-7 proteins standing in past its ends, gives the full variable domain GAGVSQSPSNKVTEKGKDVELRCDPISGHTALYWYRQSLGQGLEFLIYFQGNSAPDKSGLPSDRFSAERTGGSVSTLTIQRTQQEDSAVYLCASSSPAGHSYEQYFGPGTRLTVT.